The following is a T cell receptor beta chain sequence with its context. These data belong to a study of CD8 T cells in Susac syndrome. An amount of RNA that ranged from roughly 0.45 to 1 ug was reverse transcribed with random hexamers. TCR beta CDR3 was amplified by immunoSEQ multiplex PCR. This amplification extended across 54 Vbeta and 13 Jbeta segments. TCRdb independently ran MiXCR on the immunoSEQ multiplex PCR reads; one entry per CDR3 protein. The data hold roughly 180,000 distinct CDR3 sequences, with roughly 95% observed a single time. The CDR3 is 18 amino acids. The chain has TRBV1 and TRBJ2-3; TRBD2 was called by the table and not checked on the DNA. TRBV1 is a recognized pseudogene. The receptor comes from a human donor in good health. Sequenced material: CD4+ T cells from PBMCs. The CDR3 spells CTSTRTSGIGRSTDTQYF. CDR3 nucleotides: TGCACCAGCACCCGGACTAGCGGGATCGGGAGGAGCACAGATACGCAGTATTTT.